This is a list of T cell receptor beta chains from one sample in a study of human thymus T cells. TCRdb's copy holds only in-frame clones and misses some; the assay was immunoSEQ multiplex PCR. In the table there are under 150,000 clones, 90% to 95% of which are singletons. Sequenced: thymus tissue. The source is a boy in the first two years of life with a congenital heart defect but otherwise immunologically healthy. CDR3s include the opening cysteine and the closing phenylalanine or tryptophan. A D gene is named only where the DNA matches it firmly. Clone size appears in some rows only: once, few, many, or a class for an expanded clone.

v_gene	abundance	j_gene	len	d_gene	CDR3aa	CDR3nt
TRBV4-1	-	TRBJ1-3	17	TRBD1	CASSQEGHRGSGNTIYF	TGCGCCAGCAGCCAAGAAGGTCACAGGGGTTCTGGAAACACCATATATTTT
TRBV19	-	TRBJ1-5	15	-	CASSMGAGRYQPQHF	TGTGCCAGTAGTATGGGCGCAGGGAGGTATCAGCCCCAGCATTTT
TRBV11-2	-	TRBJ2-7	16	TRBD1	CASSFIRRDRTYEQYF	TGTGCCAGCAGCTTCATTCGGCGGGACAGGACCTACGAGCAGTACTTC
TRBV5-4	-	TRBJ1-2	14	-	CASSLASGTYGYTF	TGTGCCAGCAGCTTGGCTAGCGGGACGTATGGCTACACCTTC
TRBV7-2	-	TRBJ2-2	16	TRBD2	CASSLEGTSNTGELFF	TGTGCCAGCAGCTTAGAAGGGACTAGCAACACCGGGGAGCTGTTTTTT
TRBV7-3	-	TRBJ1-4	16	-	CASSSGRSPTNEKLFF	TGTGCCAGCAGCTCCGGACGGTCTCCAACTAATGAAAAACTGTTTTTT
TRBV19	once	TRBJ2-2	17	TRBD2	CASSSTSGGATTGELFF	TGTGCCAGTAGTTCAACTAGCGGGGGGGCGACCACCGGGGAGCTGTTTTTT
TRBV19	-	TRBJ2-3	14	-	CASSPSRLGDTQYF	TGTGCCAGTAGTCCCTCCCGGTTGGGGGATACGCAGTATTTT
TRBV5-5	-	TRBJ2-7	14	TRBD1	CASSPGQGSYEQYF	TGTGCCAGCAGCCCGGGACAGGGCTCCTACGAGCAGTACTTC
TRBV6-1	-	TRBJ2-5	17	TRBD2	CASSEGTWPGGPETQYF	TGTGCCAGCAGTGAAGGGACGTGGCCGGGGGGGCCAGAGACCCAGTACTTC
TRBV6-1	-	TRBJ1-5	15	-	CASSGAGAGNQPQHF	TGTGCCAGCAGTGGGGCAGGGGCCGGGAATCAGCCCCAGCATTTT
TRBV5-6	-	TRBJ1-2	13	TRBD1	CASTRRTGHGYTF	TGTGCCAGCACCCGACGGACAGGGCATGGCTACACCTTC
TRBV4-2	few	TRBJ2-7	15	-	CASSQDGTGTYEQYF	TGTGCCAGCAGCCAAGATGGGACGGGGACCTACGAGCAGTACTTC
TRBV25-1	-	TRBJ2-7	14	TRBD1	CASSLDRDNYEQYF	TGTGCCAGCAGCTTAGACAGGGATAACTACGAGCAGTACTTC
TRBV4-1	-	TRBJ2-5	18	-	CASSQDPKGHPGAETQYF	TGCGCCAGCAGCCAAGATCCAAAAGGGCACCCCGGGGCGGAGACCCAGTACTTC
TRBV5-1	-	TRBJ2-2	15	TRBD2	CASSLGGAGVGELFF	TGCGCCAGCAGCTTGGGAGGTGCGGGGGTCGGGGAGCTGTTTTTT
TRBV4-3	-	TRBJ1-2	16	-	CASSQGTSGVHYIYTF	TGCGCCAGCAGCCAGGGGACGTCAGGGGTTCATTATATCTACACCTTC
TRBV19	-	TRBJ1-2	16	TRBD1	CASSRKARDRGHGYTF	TGTGCCAGTAGCCGGAAAGCCCGGGACAGGGGCCATGGCTACACCTTC
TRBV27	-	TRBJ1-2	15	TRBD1	CASSPSLRDRGGYTF	TGTGCCAGCAGTCCAAGTCTCCGGGACAGGGGAGGCTACACCTTC
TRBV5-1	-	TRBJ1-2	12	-	CASSLGPYGYTF	TGCGCCAGCAGCTTGGGTCCTTATGGCTACACCTTC
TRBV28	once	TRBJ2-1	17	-	CASSPAGGGAFYNEQFF	TGTGCCAGCAGTCCTGCTGGGGGCGGGGCCTTCTACAATGAGCAGTTCTTC
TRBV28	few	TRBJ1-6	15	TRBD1	CASSFTRGLRSPLHF	TGTGCCAGCAGTTTCACCAGGGGGCTAAGGTCACCCCTCCACTTT
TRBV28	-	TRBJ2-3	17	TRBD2	CASSLIGLADSTDTQYF	TGTGCCAGCAGTTTAATCGGACTAGCGGACAGCACAGATACGCAGTATTTT
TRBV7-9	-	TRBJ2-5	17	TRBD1	CASSLDFGDRDKETQYF	TGTGCCAGCAGCTTAGACTTCGGCGACAGGGATAAAGAGACCCAGTACTTC
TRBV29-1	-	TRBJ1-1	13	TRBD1	CSVRTGENTEAFF	TGCAGCGTACGGACAGGTGAGAACACTGAAGCTTTCTTT
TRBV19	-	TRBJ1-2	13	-	CASRSGGYGGYTF	TGTGCCAGTAGATCCGGAGGGTATGGCGGCTACACCTTC
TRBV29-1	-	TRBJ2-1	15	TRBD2	CSVETSGGPYNEQFF	TGCAGCGTTGAGACTAGCGGGGGGCCCTACAATGAGCAGTTCTTC
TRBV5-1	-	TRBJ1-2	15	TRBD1	CASSPRTGGRLGYTF	TGCGCCAGCAGCCCGCGGACAGGGGGCAGGCTTGGCTACACCTTC
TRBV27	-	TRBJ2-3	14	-	CASSSRAGSDTQYF	TGTGCCAGCAGTTCAAGGGCGGGGTCAGATACGCAGTATTTT
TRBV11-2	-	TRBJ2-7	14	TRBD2	CASSQAGETYEQYF	TGTGCCAGCAGCCAGGCGGGGGAGACCTACGAGCAGTACTTC
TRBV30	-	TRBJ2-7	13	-	CAWSRGNSYEQYF	TGTGCCTGGAGCAGGGGCAACTCCTACGAGCAGTACTTC
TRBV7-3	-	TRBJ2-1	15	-	CASSHNVSSYNEQFF	TGTGCCAGCAGTCATAACGTTAGCTCCTACAATGAGCAGTTCTTC
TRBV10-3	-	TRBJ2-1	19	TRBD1	CAISGRGQGATSVVNEQFF	TGTGCCATCAGTGGCCGGGGACAGGGGGCGACTAGCGTAGTCAATGAGCAGTTCTTC
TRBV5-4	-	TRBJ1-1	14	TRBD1	CASSKDRADSEAFF	TGTGCCAGCAGCAAGGACAGGGCCGATTCTGAAGCTTTCTTT
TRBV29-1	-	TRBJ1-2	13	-	CSVEGGAVHGYTF	TGCAGCGTTGAGGGGGGGGCTGTACATGGCTACACCTTC